The T cell receptor (beta chain) described here comes from a study of Graves' ophthalmopathy and Graves' hyperthyroidism. Study-level information: At initial diagnosis, peripheral blood was obtained, and this preceded any treatment.

The V gene's germline CDR1 is SGHRS and CDR2 YFSETQ. CDR3 size: 12 residues. V gave up 6 bases and J gave up 9 bases, with 15 bases separating them. This clonotype was seen a handful of times. The authors amplified TCR beta CDR3 regions, and they did so from RNA transcripts for repertoire sequencing. Second-round multiplex PCR followed a first-round RT-PCR using HTBI primers. Via MiXCR, TCRdb re-called the multiplex PCR reads, giving one row per CDR3 protein. The sample lists hundreds of thousands of distinct CDR3 sequences; over 20% were seen once. Stable hyperthyroidism meant no progression to ophthalmopathy within 18 months of follow-up. Exclusion covered patients with other autoimmune diseases or uncontrolled infections (as well as pregnancy or lactation).

V is TRBV5-1 and J is TRBJ1-1, with D perhaps matching TRBD1 (5 bases). Material: peripheral blood. This receptor was obtained from a woman aged 18-30 years with stable Graves' hyperthyroidism. Some clones in this sample may be carry-over from other donors' samples. This CDR3 is CASNGGRGQAFF. DNA for the CDR3: TGCGCCAGCAATGGAGGAAGGGGCCAAGCTTTCTTT.